A single sample is the source of the 13 T cell receptor beta chains below, sequenced in a study of cytomegalovirus exposure and HLA in healthy donors. This PCR relied on a set of 60 Vbeta primers and 13 Jbeta primers. Using immunoSEQ multiplex PCR, the repertoire was profiled, and TCRdb retains in-frame clones only, with some absent. The sample has some 140,000 clones, approximately 87% seen once. Sequenced sample: PBMCs. These receptors originate from a woman younger than 45 in good health and CMV-seronegative.

The V call is TRBV2, the J call TRBJ1-2; the match to TRBD1 covers 8 bases. The CDR3 length is 16 residues. V gave up 2 bases and J gave up 8 bases; unmatched junction bases: 13. Germline CDR1 and CDR2: SNHLY and FYNNEI. CDR3 bases: TGTGCCAGCAGTGAACGGGACAGGCCGTATCAGAGGGGCTACACCTTC. Translating it yields CASSERDRPYQRGYTF.

V usage is TRBV29-1 and J usage is TRBJ2-4; 10 bases map to TRBD2. The germline V gene encodes CDR1 SQVTM and CDR2 ANQGSEA. The CDR3 totals 14 residues. Trimming at V came to 5 bases and at J to 5 bases, leaving 6 bases not matched to a gene. The CDR3 nucleotides read TGCAGCGTTAGTAGCGGGAGGAGGGAAAACATTCAGTACTTC. It is translated as CSVSSGRRENIQYF.

The chain recombines TRBV5-6 with TRBJ2-2; 7 bases fit TRBD2. V was clipped by 6 bases and J by 2 bases; unmatched bases: 16. The CDR3 is 18 residues long. Germline CDR1 SGHDT, CDR2 YYEEEE. The CDR3 DNA is TGTGCCAGCAACAACTTCGTCCTGGCGGGGGTTAACACCGGGGAGCTGTTTTTT. This gives the protein CASNNFVLAGVNTGELFF.

The rearrangement uses TRBV5-1 and TRBJ1-2; weak D call: TRBD1 (6 bases). Trimming cost V 0 bases and J 5 bases, with 11 bases left between them. The germline V gene has CDR1 SGHRS and CDR2 YFSETQ. The length of the CDR3 is 14 residues. Here the CDR3 reads CASSLGTASYGYTF. CDR3 DNA: TGCGCCAGCAGCTTGGGGACAGCTTCATATGGCTACACCTTC.

The CDR3 loop is CASSFQGADEQFF. The CDR3 bases are TGTGCCAGCAGCTTTCAGGGGGCGGATGAGCAGTTCTTC. This chain uses TRBV11-3 with TRBJ2-1, with 8 bases matching TRBD1. J gave up 8 bases and V 3 bases, and 3 bases lay outside the gene matches. The CDR3 totals 13 residues. Germline V gives CDR1 SGHNT, CDR2 YENEEA. Looking up the rest from reference TRBV11-3 and TRBJ2-1 gives the full variable domain: EAGVVQSPRYKIIEKKQPVAFWCNPISGHNTLYWYLQNLGQGPELLIRYENEEAVDDSQLPKDRFSAERLKGVDSTLKIQPAELGDSAVYLCASSFQGADEQFFGPGTRLTVL.

CDR3 in DNA: TGTGCCAGTAGTATTGTAGGGGACTATGGCTACACCTTC. Translating it yields CASSIVGDYGYTF. The J gene is TRBJ1-2, the V gene TRBV19; perhaps TRBD1 as D (5 bases). The CDR3 has 13 residues. With 3 bases removed from V and 3 bases from J, the gap between germline ends came to 8 bases. Germline CDR1 reads LNHDA; CDR2 reads SQIVND (reference sequence). Looking up the rest from reference TRBV19 and TRBJ1-2 gives the full variable domain: DGGITQSPKYLFRKEGQNVTLSCEQNLNHDAMYWYRQDPGQGLRLIYYSQIVNDFQKGDIAEGYSVSREKKESFPLTVTSAQKNPTAFYLCASSIVGDYGYTFGSGTRLTVV.

The chain couples TRBV2 to TRBJ2-3; D unclear. The CDR3 sequence is 14 residues long. Germline CDR1 reads SNHLY; CDR2 reads FYNNEI. Trimming pared 7 bases from V and 0 bases from J, leaving 11 bases between. CDR3 nucleotides: TGTGCCAGCATGGTCAGTTCTAGCACAGATACGCAGTATTTT. Translation gives CASMVSSSTDTQYF.

This chain joins TRBV5-1 and TRBJ1-2; no clear D. In germline, CDR1 is SGHRS, CDR2 YFSETQ. This CDR3 contains 14 residues. The V gene lost 6 bases and the J gene lost 0 bases, with 12 bases spanning the gap. In nucleotides, the CDR3 is TGCGCCAGCACTATGGAGCCATCTAACTATGGCTACACCTTC. Translated: CASTMEPSNYGYTF.

V gene TRBV2 combines with J gene TRBJ2-1, with 7 nucleotides matching TRBD1. Looked up from germline, CDR1 is SNHLY and CDR2 is FYNNEI. The CDR3 extends over 15 amino acids. Losses at the gene ends were 2 bases for V and 7 bases for J; bases not matched to a gene: 8. The CDR3 DNA reads TGTGCCAGCAGTGAATGGGGACAGATAGGGAATGAGCAGTTCTTC. This encodes CASSEWGQIGNEQFF.

This clone was detected once. The V and J genes are TRBV27 and TRBJ1-2; TRBD1 matches at 7 bases. Germline loops: CDR1 MNHEY, CDR2 SMNVEV (reference sequence). The CDR3 runs 14 residues. The ends lost 6 bases at V and 0 bases at J; junction bases unmatched: 4. The CDR3 spells CASSRDSSNYGYTF. CDR3 DNA: TGTGCCAGCAGCCGGGACAGTTCTAACTATGGCTACACCTTC.

The chain links TRBV19 to TRBJ1-3, with D perhaps matching TRBD1 (6 bases). The V gene lost 3 bases and the J gene lost 2 bases, with 14 bases spanning the gap. The germline V gene has CDR1 LNHDA and CDR2 SQIVND (reference sequence). This CDR3 region has 16 residues. The CDR3 bases are TGTGCCAGTAGTATCTTCGCTGGGGGCCCTGGAAACACCATATATTTT. Translated: CASSIFAGGPGNTIYF. Using reference TRBV19 and TRBJ1-3 for the parts outside the CDR3, the full variable domain is DGGITQSPKYLFRKEGQNVTLSCEQNLNHDAMYWYRQDPGQGLRLIYYSQIVNDFQKGDIAEGYSVSREKKESFPLTVTSAQKNPTAFYLCASSIFAGGPGNTIYFGEGSWLTVV.

This CDR3 reads CASSLLLTGSSYEQYF. For the CDR3, the DNA is TGTGCCAGCAGCCTCCTTTTGACAGGGTCCTCCTACGAGCAGTACTTC. This chain links TRBV25-1 with TRBJ2-7; 7 bases line up with TRBD1. This CDR3 is built from 16 residues. Looked up from germline, CDR1 is MGHDK and CDR2 is SYGVNS. Trimming at V came to 6 bases and at J to 0 bases, leaving 11 bases not matched to a gene.

This clone was detected only once. This chain links TRBV4-3 with TRBJ2-3; a weak D match, TRBD2 (6 bases). V was pared by 0 bases and J by 4 bases, with 23 bases between. CDR1 LGHNA and CDR2 YSLEER come from the germline V gene. This CDR3 is 19 amino acids long. In DNA, the CDR3 is TGCGCCAGCAGCCAAGAATTCCATTCGAGACTAGGCGGGCCAGATACGCAGTATTTT. Protein sequence: CASSQEFHSRLGGPDTQYF.